The subject of this entry is one T cell receptor (beta chain). The data were obtained in a study of blood T cell repertoires in COVID-19. Germline lookup yields CDR1 SGDLS and CDR2 YYNGEE. CDR3 length: 13 amino acids. Trimming removed 0 bases at V and 7 bases at J, with 10 bases between. The method was immunoSEQ multiplex PCR; TCRdb's version includes in-frame clones alone and lacks a portion of them. This table holds about 200,000 clones, around 87% found once. The origin of this receptor is a woman between 45 and 60 years old with COVID-19, enrolled during active disease. Sequenced sample: peripheral blood. This chain uses TRBV9 with TRBJ1-2; no definite D call. In DNA form, the CDR3 reads TGTGCCAGCAGCGTAGCCGATTTCGGTGGCTACACCTTC. This translates into CASSVADFGGYTF.